Described below is a single TCR beta chain sequence and its context. Antigen: not known. These data originate in a study of response to subunit inactivated influenza vaccine. The germline V and J ends were trimmed by 2 bases and 3 bases, with 8 bases remaining between them. The CDR3 is 14 amino acids. CDR1 MGHDK and CDR2 SYGVNS come from the germline V gene. General study points: Every seasonal influenza vaccination brings in few new T cells, the authors suggested.

MiXCR, applied by TCRdb to the RT-PCR reads, yields one record per CDR3 protein. The sample shows about 700,000 distinct CDR3 sequences, about 15% of them seen only once. The specimen comprised PBMCs from blood, sampled 14 days before vaccination. This TCR came from a man over 45 who received an inactivated influenza vaccine. V usage is TRBV25-1 and J usage is TRBJ2-4, with D maybe TRBD1 (6 bases). This chain's CDR3 is CASSETGFKNIQYF. In DNA form, the CDR3 reads TGTGCCAGCAGTGAAACAGGGTTCAAAAACATTCAGTACTTC.